These T cell receptor beta chains were read from a single sample in a study of identical twins. TCRdb ran MiXCR on the 5' RACE reads and lists one entry per CDR3 protein. The sample has fewer than 800,000 distinct CDR3 sequences; less than 9% are singletons. This sample was shared with a second study, whose subject was yellow fever vaccine responses in identical twins.

Sequenced: PBMCs. These TCRs come from a woman under 30 in good health. Both conserved end residues are part of each CDR3. The order of the fields is CDR3 protein, V gene, J gene, CDR3 length.

CDR3 protein: CASSPLAGGRITGELFF
V gene: TRBV7-8
J gene: TRBJ2-2
CDR3 length: 17

CDR3 protein: CASSPPGQLNTEAFF
V gene: TRBV18
J gene: TRBJ1-1
CDR3 length: 15

CDR3 protein: CASSYSGFQETQYF
V gene: TRBV6-5
J gene: TRBJ2-5
CDR3 length: 14

CDR3 protein: CSVVAVMNTEAFF
V gene: TRBV29-1
J gene: TRBJ1-1
CDR3 length: 13

CDR3 protein: CSARNTRLETQYF
V gene: TRBV20-1
J gene: TRBJ2-5
CDR3 length: 13

CDR3 protein: CSARDPGQTYSGANVLTF
V gene: TRBV20-1
J gene: TRBJ2-6
CDR3 length: 18

CDR3 protein: CSAMDGQGPYNEQFF
V gene: TRBV29-1
J gene: TRBJ2-1
CDR3 length: 15

CDR3 protein: CASSAIANTEAFF
V gene: TRBV27
J gene: TRBJ1-1
CDR3 length: 13

CDR3 protein: CSVGRGTGEGDTQYF
V gene: TRBV29-1
J gene: TRBJ2-3
CDR3 length: 15

CDR3 protein: CSARLAYAYNEQFF
V gene: TRBV20-1
J gene: TRBJ2-1
CDR3 length: 14

CDR3 protein: CASSPPGILLEQYF
V gene: TRBV12-3/TRBV12-4
J gene: TRBJ2-7
CDR3 length: 14

CDR3 protein: CASSLPRSGGANEQFF
V gene: TRBV5-1
J gene: TRBJ2-1
CDR3 length: 16

CDR3 protein: CASSWSGFSTDTQYF
V gene: TRBV5-1
J gene: TRBJ2-3
CDR3 length: 15

CDR3 protein: CASSHPGNEYNSPLHF
V gene: TRBV4-1
J gene: TRBJ1-6
CDR3 length: 16

CDR3 protein: CASSQRGQGGDTEAFF
V gene: TRBV14
J gene: TRBJ1-1
CDR3 length: 16

CDR3 protein: CASSRRGPDLSYNEQFF
V gene: TRBV4-1
J gene: TRBJ2-1
CDR3 length: 17

CDR3 protein: CASSPGGLLDTGELFF
V gene: TRBV5-1
J gene: TRBJ2-2
CDR3 length: 16

CDR3 protein: CASSYLQGNYGYTF
V gene: TRBV6-5
J gene: TRBJ1-2
CDR3 length: 14

CDR3 protein: CASSQERGYEQFF
V gene: TRBV3-1
J gene: TRBJ2-1
CDR3 length: 13

CDR3 protein: CASRPSGEPLPYNEQFF
V gene: TRBV28
J gene: TRBJ2-1
CDR3 length: 17

CDR3 protein: CASSPRTGLFDDGYTF
V gene: TRBV5-1
J gene: TRBJ1-2
CDR3 length: 16

CDR3 protein: CASSLRGTSNQPQHF
V gene: TRBV12-3/TRBV12-4
J gene: TRBJ1-5
CDR3 length: 15

CDR3 protein: CASSQSMKNTEAFF
V gene: TRBV3-1
J gene: TRBJ1-1
CDR3 length: 14

CDR3 protein: CASSLRISRGYTF
V gene: TRBV12-3/TRBV12-4
J gene: TRBJ1-2
CDR3 length: 13

CDR3 protein: CASSPGDINQPQHF
V gene: TRBV18
J gene: TRBJ1-5
CDR3 length: 14

CDR3 protein: CASSPPGPGPETQYF
V gene: TRBV6-1
J gene: TRBJ2-5
CDR3 length: 15

CDR3 protein: CSASLPGTLNTEAFF
V gene: TRBV29-1
J gene: TRBJ1-1
CDR3 length: 15

CDR3 protein: CATSTFWGSPSTDTQYF
V gene: TRBV15
J gene: TRBJ2-3
CDR3 length: 17

CDR3 protein: CASSYGTFGYTF
V gene: TRBV3-1
J gene: TRBJ1-2
CDR3 length: 12

CDR3 protein: CASSDAGTGATEAFF
V gene: TRBV10-2
J gene: TRBJ1-1
CDR3 length: 15

CDR3 protein: CASSRQGHPYGYTF
V gene: TRBV12-3/TRBV12-4
J gene: TRBJ1-2
CDR3 length: 14

CDR3 protein: CASSVTGTGYEQYF
V gene: TRBV28
J gene: TRBJ2-7
CDR3 length: 14

CDR3 protein: CASSLDREGTEAFF
V gene: TRBV7-9
J gene: TRBJ1-1
CDR3 length: 14

CDR3 protein: CASSFRTSRTEQYF
V gene: TRBV7-2
J gene: TRBJ2-7
CDR3 length: 14

CDR3 protein: CASTSGLGNQPQHF
V gene: TRBV2
J gene: TRBJ1-5
CDR3 length: 14

CDR3 protein: CASSLASGLFPEAFF
V gene: TRBV7-9
J gene: TRBJ1-1
CDR3 length: 15

CDR3 protein: CASSPQSSGIPEAFF
V gene: TRBV28
J gene: TRBJ1-1
CDR3 length: 15

CDR3 protein: CSAREGWGQLPSQETQYF
V gene: TRBV20-1
J gene: TRBJ2-5
CDR3 length: 18

CDR3 protein: CSAGTYNSPLHF
V gene: TRBV20-1
J gene: TRBJ1-6
CDR3 length: 12

CDR3 protein: CSAQGLAGGLQETQYF
V gene: TRBV20-1
J gene: TRBJ2-5
CDR3 length: 16

CDR3 protein: CASSPPRGLGTQYF
V gene: TRBV11-2
J gene: TRBJ2-5
CDR3 length: 14

CDR3 protein: CSARVGINYGYTF
V gene: TRBV20-1
J gene: TRBJ1-2
CDR3 length: 13

CDR3 protein: CASSNPGQSNSPLHF
V gene: TRBV21-1
J gene: TRBJ1-6
CDR3 length: 15

CDR3 protein: CAITRSGTDTGELFF
V gene: TRBV10-3
J gene: TRBJ2-2
CDR3 length: 15

CDR3 protein: CASSGGTRSYEQYF
V gene: TRBV9
J gene: TRBJ2-7
CDR3 length: 14

CDR3 protein: CSARGPGLAGVLGEQYF
V gene: TRBV20-1
J gene: TRBJ2-7
CDR3 length: 17

CDR3 protein: CASSEALGILAKNIQYF
V gene: TRBV2
J gene: TRBJ2-4
CDR3 length: 17

CDR3 protein: CAISEPRTDSYEQYF
V gene: TRBV10-3
J gene: TRBJ2-7
CDR3 length: 15

CDR3 protein: CASNRGPNYGYTF
V gene: TRBV12-3/TRBV12-4
J gene: TRBJ1-2
CDR3 length: 13

CDR3 protein: CASSLYRESYNEQFF
V gene: TRBV7-9
J gene: TRBJ2-1
CDR3 length: 15

CDR3 protein: CASSLAPDLQETQYF
V gene: TRBV7-9
J gene: TRBJ2-5
CDR3 length: 15

CDR3 protein: CASSYGQGPQETQYF
V gene: TRBV6-2/TRBV6-3
J gene: TRBJ2-5
CDR3 length: 15

CDR3 protein: CASSFRPAGDINEQFF
V gene: TRBV12-3/TRBV12-4
J gene: TRBJ2-1
CDR3 length: 16

CDR3 protein: CASSPGGGRYTF
V gene: TRBV3-1
J gene: TRBJ1-2
CDR3 length: 12

CDR3 protein: CASSQGTGTAPGISTGELFF
V gene: TRBV4-2
J gene: TRBJ2-2
CDR3 length: 20

CDR3 protein: CASSPLDSQETQYF
V gene: TRBV12-3/TRBV12-4
J gene: TRBJ2-5
CDR3 length: 14

CDR3 protein: CASSFTGGTEAFF
V gene: TRBV12-3/TRBV12-4
J gene: TRBJ1-1
CDR3 length: 13

CDR3 protein: CASSLAAGGPNTGELFF
V gene: TRBV12-3/TRBV12-4
J gene: TRBJ2-2
CDR3 length: 17

CDR3 protein: CASSPTGTLLIETQYF
V gene: TRBV3-1
J gene: TRBJ2-5
CDR3 length: 16